Below are 7 T cell receptor beta chains sequenced from a single sample in a study of early T cells in non-severe SARS-CoV-2 infection. TCRdb used MiXCR to reprocess the 5' RACE reads, holding one entry per CDR3 protein. The sample shows around 55,000 distinct CDR3 sequences, approximately 13% of them seen only once. Sequencing input: whole blood. These TCRs come from an adult who was a healthcare worker with PCR-confirmed SARS-CoV-2 infection or an uninfected control (not recorded which).

At least ten counts were recorded for this clonotype. The rearrangement links TRBV4-1 to TRBJ2-7, with a tentative D call TRBD2 (5 bases). This CDR3 spans 16 amino acids. The V end was cut by 0 bases, the J end by 2 bases, with 14 bases between. CDR1 is MGHRA, CDR2 YSYEKL, per germline. The CDR3 nucleotides are TGCGCCAGCAGCCAAGATCGGAAAGAGGGAGCCTACGAGCAGTACTTC. Amino acids: CASSQDRKEGAYEQYF.

Ten or more counts support this clonotype. This chain links TRBV3-1 with TRBJ1-1; tentatively, D is TRBD1 (5 bases). Germline lookup yields CDR1 LGHDT and CDR2 YNNKEL (reference sequence). There are 17 residues in the CDR3. Trimming pared 5 bases from V and 3 bases from J, leaving 22 bases between. For the CDR3, the DNA is TGTGCCAGCAGCACGAAGATGTGGGGGAGACGAGACACTGAAGCTTTCTTT. This translates into CASSTKMWGRRDTEAFF.

The V call is TRBV28, the J call TRBJ2-7, with unresolved D. The CDR3 is 14 residues long. V shed 2 bases and J shed 2 bases, with 10 bases lying between them. Per the germline V gene, CDR1 is MDHEN and CDR2 is SYDVKM. DNA for the CDR3: TGTGCCAGCAGTTTAGTGGGCTCTACCTACGAGCAGTACTTC. This codes for CASSLVGSTYEQYF.

This clonotype came up many times. This chain links TRBV29-1 with TRBJ2-2, with D possibly being TRBD1 (6 bases). Germline assignment: CDR1 SQVTM and CDR2 ANQGSEA. The V end lost 1 base, the J end lost 0 bases, and 12 bases lay between the germline ends. The CDR3 totals 16 residues. The CDR3 DNA reads as TGCAGCGTTGAAGCGGACAGCTCCACGAACACCGGGGAGCTGTTTTTT. Residues: CSVEADSSTNTGELFF.

This clonotype was seen repeatedly, ten times or more. J is TRBJ2-3 and V is TRBV12-3 or TRBV12-4; 7 positions agree with TRBD2. With 7 bases clipped from V and 1 base from J, the junction kept 5 bases outside the gene matches. The CDR3 runs 14 residues. The CDR3 bases are TGTGCCAGCACCCTAGGACTAGGCACAGATACGCAGTATTTT. As protein: CASTLGLGTDTQYF.

This clonotype has ten or more counts. The rearrangement links TRBV3-1 to TRBJ1-5, with 8 bases that match TRBD1. Germline V gene sequence: CDR1 LGHDT, CDR2 YNNKEL (reference sequence). With 4 bases clipped from V and 3 bases from J, the junction kept 5 bases outside the gene matches. The CDR3 contains 15 residues. The CDR3 sequence is CASSPGQALNQPQHF. Written as DNA, the CDR3 is TGTGCCAGCAGCCCGGGACAGGCCCTCAATCAGCCCCAGCATTTT.

This clonotype was counted only a few times. The rearrangement uses TRBV5-6 and TRBJ2-7, with D perhaps TRBD2 (5 bases). The V and J ends lost 1 base and 5 bases respectively, with 13 bases between them. CDR1 and CDR2 (germline): SGHDT, YYEEEE. This CDR3 is built from 14 residues. CDR3 sequence (DNA): TGTGCCAGCAGCTTGTTGACGGGATCCCACGAGCAGTACTTC. It specifies CASSLLTGSHEQYF.